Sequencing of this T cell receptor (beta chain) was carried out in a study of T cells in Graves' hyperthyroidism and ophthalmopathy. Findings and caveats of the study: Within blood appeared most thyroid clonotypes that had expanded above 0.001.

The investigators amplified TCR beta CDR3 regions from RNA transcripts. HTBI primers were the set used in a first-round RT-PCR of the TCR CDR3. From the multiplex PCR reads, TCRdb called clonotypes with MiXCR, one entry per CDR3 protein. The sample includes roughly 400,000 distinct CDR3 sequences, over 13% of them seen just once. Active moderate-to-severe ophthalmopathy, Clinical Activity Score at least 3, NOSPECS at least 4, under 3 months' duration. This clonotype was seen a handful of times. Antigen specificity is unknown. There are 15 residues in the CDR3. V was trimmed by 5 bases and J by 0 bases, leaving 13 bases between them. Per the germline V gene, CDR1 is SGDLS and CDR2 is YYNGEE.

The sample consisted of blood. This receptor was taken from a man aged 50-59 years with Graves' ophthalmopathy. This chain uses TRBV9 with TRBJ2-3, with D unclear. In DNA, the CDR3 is TGTGCCAGCAGTTCTGTGGCGGCGAGCACAGATACGCAGTATTTT. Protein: CASSSVAASTDTQYF.